Listed below are T cell receptor beta chains from one sample, sequenced in a study of Ad26.COV2.S vaccination and SARS-CoV-2 variants. TCRdb's table, derived via immunoSEQ multiplex PCR, lists solely in-frame clones and lacks some. The profile shows about 680,000 clones, more than 80% of them singletons. The sequencing here drew on peripheral blood, taken in a trial of Ad26.COV2.S vaccine versus placebo. Source of these receptors: a person aged 18 to 65 who received the Ad26.COV2.S COVID-19 vaccine or a placebo. Each CDR3 is given with its conserved first and last residue. A D gene is named only where the DNA matches it firmly. The size of a clone is reported for some rows only, either as once, few or many, or as a class for expanded clones.

D,J,size,V,CDR3,DNA
-,TRBJ1-2,-,TRBV12-3/TRBV12-4,CASSPDAYYGYTF,TGTGCCAGCAGCCCGGACGCCTACTATGGCTACACCTTC
-,TRBJ2-6,-,TRBV5-1,CASSFSLASSGANVLTF,TGCGCCAGCAGCTTCAGTCTTGCTAGCTCTGGGGCCAACGTCCTGACTTTC
-,TRBJ2-7,-,TRBV10-3,CAISESYAGITAYEQYF,TGTGCCATCAGTGAGTCATATGCGGGCATAACTGCCTACGAGCAGTACTTC
TRBD1,TRBJ2-1,-,TRBV24-1,CATSDPDRGPHEQFF,TGTGCCACCAGTGATCCTGACAGGGGCCCACATGAGCAGTTCTTC
-,TRBJ1-6,-,TRBV4-1,CASSQRDNSPLHF,TGCGCCAGCAGCCAACGGGATAATTCACCCCTCCACTTT
-,TRBJ2-3,-,TRBV27,CASSSYTDTQYF,TGTGCCAGCAGTTCCTACACAGATACGCAGTATTTT
-,TRBJ2-2,once,TRBV18,CASSPPGVPGGTGELFF,TGTGCCAGCTCACCGCCGGGGGTCCCCGGTGGCACCGGGGAGCTGTTTTTT
-,TRBJ2-1,-,TRBV5-1,CASSLEGRGTGNEQFF,TGCGCCAGCAGCTTGGAAGGCAGGGGAACGGGCAATGAGCAGTTCTTC
TRBD1,TRBJ1-2,-,TRBV18,CASSPLRQGAYGYTF,TGTGCCAGCTCACCATTGAGACAGGGGGCCTATGGCTACACCTTC
-,TRBJ2-3,-,TRBV6-5,CASSAGRSWDTQYF,TGTGCCAGCAGCGCCGGACGGTCCTGGGATACGCAGTATTTT
-,TRBJ2-7,few,TRBV4-2,CASSQDSSYEQYF,TGTGCCAGCAGCCAAGACAGCTCCTACGAGCAGTACTTC
-,TRBJ2-5,-,TRBV2,CASSEVLRQETQYF,TGTGCCAGCAGTGAAGTATTACGTCAAGAGACCCAGTACTTC
-,TRBJ1-1,-,TRBV4-2,CASSQDNTRTEAFF,TGTGCCAGCAGCCAAGACAACACTCGCACTGAAGCTTTCTTT
-,TRBJ1-2,-,TRBV10-3,CATTPGGGGYTF,TGTGCCACCACCCCCGGGGGAGGAGGCTACACCTTC
-,TRBJ2-6,-,TRBV4-2,CASSQGVNLGSSGANVLTF,TGTGCCAGCAGCCAAGGGGTCAACCTAGGTTCGTCTGGGGCCAACGTCCTGACTTTC
-,TRBJ2-6,-,TRBV9,CASSPYSGANVLTF,TGTGCCAGCAGTCCGTACTCTGGGGCCAACGTCCTGACTTTC
-,TRBJ2-7,few,TRBV4-3,CASSQDQGLAYEQYF,TGCGCCAGCAGCCAAGATCAGGGTCTAGCCTACGAGCAGTACTTC
-,TRBJ2-3,-,TRBV11-2,CASSLVAEPTDTQYF,TGTGCCAGCAGCTTAGTTGCAGAACCCACAGATACGCAGTATTTT
TRBD2,TRBJ2-3,-,TRBV7-2,CASRRLAGTSDTQYF,TGTGCCAGCAGGCGTCTAGCGGGAACCTCAGATACGCAGTATTTT
-,TRBJ1-4,-,TRBV5-5,CASSLYGDVGATNEKLFF,TGTGCCAGCAGCTTGTACGGGGATGTCGGTGCAACTAATGAAAAACTGTTTTTT
-,TRBJ2-1,-,TRBV27,CASSLFWGRGVSNEQFF,TGTGCCAGCAGTTTATTTTGGGGCAGGGGGGTGAGCAATGAGCAGTTCTTC
TRBD2,TRBJ2-3,few,TRBV5-4,CASRAGLLTDTQYF,TGTGCCTCTAGAGCGGGGCTCCTCACAGATACGCAGTATTTT
-,TRBJ2-3,-,TRBV27,CASLRKYGSTDTQYF,TGTGCCAGCCTCCGGAAGTACGGATCGACAGATACGCAGTATTTT
-,TRBJ1-6,-,TRBV5-1,CASSQPGAGSPLHF,TGCGCCAGCAGCCAGCCAGGGGCAGGGTCACCCCTCCACTTT
TRBD2,TRBJ2-1,-,TRBV24-1,CATSDLTLAEGPNGQFF,TGTGCCACCAGTGACCTCACTCTAGCGGAGGGGCCAAATGGGCAGTTCTTC
-,TRBJ1-5,few,TRBV7-9,CASSSMDGAPQHF,TGTGCCAGCAGCTCAATGGACGGTGCGCCCCAGCATTTT
-,TRBJ2-7,-,TRBV21-1,CASSRTGTGQTLGLYEQYF,TGTGCCAGCAGCCGGACCGGGACAGGGCAGACCCTCGGGCTATACGAGCAGTACTTC
TRBD1,TRBJ2-3,-,TRBV5-4,CASSQQGATDTQYF,TGTGCCAGCAGCCAACAGGGGGCAACAGATACGCAGTATTTT
TRBD1,TRBJ2-2,-,TRBV27,CASSLSRDRPTGELFF,TGTGCCAGCAGTTTATCGAGGGACAGGCCCACCGGGGAGCTGTTTTTT
TRBD1,TRBJ1-2,-,TRBV19,CASNMVQGVYGYTF,TGTGCCAGTAATATGGTGCAGGGGGTCTATGGCTACACCTTC
-,TRBJ1-2,once,TRBV9,CASSTTGPGIYGYTF,TGTGCCAGCAGCACGACAGGACCGGGGATCTATGGCTACACCTTC
-,TRBJ1-1,-,TRBV29-1,CSVASQGNTEAFF,TGCAGCGTTGCCTCTCAGGGGAACACTGAAGCTTTCTTT
-,TRBJ2-7,few,TRBV19,CASSMTHGPYEQYF,TGTGCCAGTAGTATGACTCATGGTCCCTACGAGCAGTACTTC
TRBD1,TRBJ1-6,-,TRBV16,CASSQWAGGYNSPLHF,TGTGCCAGCAGCCAATGGGCAGGGGGGTATAATTCACCCCTCCACTTT
TRBD1,TRBJ2-2,-,TRBV3-1/TRBV3-2,CASRGQGETGELFF,TGTGCCAGCAGGGGACAGGGGGAGACCGGGGAGCTGTTTTTT
TRBD2,TRBJ2-2,-,TRBV3-1/TRBV3-2,CASKGTSGENTGELFF,TGTGCCAGCAAGGGAACTAGCGGGGAGAACACCGGGGAGCTGTTTTTT
-,TRBJ1-6,-,TRBV7-9,CASSWGGGSPLHF,TGTGCCAGCAGCTGGGGAGGAGGGTCGCCCCTCCACTTT
TRBD1,TRBJ2-7,-,TRBV27,CASTRTGSSYEQYF,TGTGCCAGCACCCGGACAGGGAGCTCCTACGAGCAGTACTTC
-,TRBJ1-1,-,TRBV7-6,CASSPNTGHDTEAFF,TGTGCCAGCAGCCCGAATACAGGGCATGACACTGAAGCTTTCTTT
-,TRBJ1-5,-,TRBV6-5,CASSYSRGGQPQHF,TGTGCCAGCAGTTACTCGAGAGGAGGGCAGCCCCAGCATTTT
TRBD1,TRBJ1-5,-,TRBV7-2,CASSLGQGVQPQHF,TGTGCCAGCAGCCTGGGACAGGGTGTCCAGCCCCAGCATTTT
-,TRBJ2-2,-,TRBV19,CASSILQGYTGELFF,TGTGCCAGTAGTATATTACAGGGATACACCGGGGAGCTGTTTTTT
-,TRBJ1-4,-,TRBV7-9,CAYVHAGNEKLFF,TGTGCCTACGTCCATGCGGGGAATGAAAAACTGTTTTTT
-,TRBJ1-1,few,TRBV28,CASRPRTYTEAFF,TGTGCCAGCAGGCCCAGGACCTACACTGAAGCTTTCTTT
TRBD2,TRBJ2-1,-,TRBV30,CAWRPAGERSEQFF,TGTGCCTGGAGGCCTGCGGGAGAAAGGAGTGAGCAGTTCTTC
-,TRBJ2-1,-,TRBV12-1,CASSFGMTSGRGNEQFF,TGTGCCAGCAGCTTTGGGATGACTAGCGGGAGAGGCAATGAGCAGTTCTTC
-,TRBJ2-7,-,TRBV14,CASSTGTGLYEQYF,TGTGCCAGCAGCACGGGTACCGGCCTCTACGAGCAGTACTTC
-,TRBJ2-2,-,TRBV3-1/TRBV3-2,CASSQGPLWELFF,TGTGCCAGCAGCCAAGGGCCTCTTTGGGAGCTGTTTTTT
TRBD1,TRBJ1-2,-,TRBV12-3/TRBV12-4,CASSFDRVRYTF,TGTGCCAGCAGTTTTGACAGGGTGCGCTACACCTTC
-,TRBJ1-5,-,TRBV20-1,CSASGDPGGNQPQHF,TGCAGTGCTAGTGGGGACCCGGGGGGGAATCAGCCCCAGCATTTT
-,TRBJ2-7,-,TRBV10-1,CASSEGGSYEQYF,TGCGCCAGCAGTGAGGGGGGGAGCTACGAGCAGTACTTC
TRBD2,TRBJ2-7,once,TRBV7-2,CASSPPGLAGGRDEQYF,TGTGCCAGCAGCCCGCCGGGACTAGCGGGAGGTAGAGACGAGCAGTACTTC
TRBD1,TRBJ2-5,-,TRBV30,CAWEDRGRGWRETQYF,TGTGCCTGGGAGGACAGGGGGCGCGGCTGGAGGGAGACCCAGTACTTC
TRBD1,TRBJ2-1,-,TRBV6-5,CASRIDRGPYNEQFF,TGTGCCAGCAGGATCGACAGGGGGCCTTACAATGAGCAGTTCTTC
TRBD2,TRBJ2-7,-,TRBV7-8,CASRLALAGGIQSSYEQYF,TGTGCCAGCAGGCTCGCACTAGCGGGAGGGATTCAGAGCTCCTACGAGCAGTACTTC
-,TRBJ2-2,-,TRBV7-3,CASSLTGTNTGELFF,TGTGCCAGCAGCCTGACAGGCACGAACACCGGGGAGCTGTTTTTT
-,TRBJ1-5,-,TRBV19,CASTPQISQPQHF,TGTGCCAGTACTCCGCAGATCAGTCAGCCCCAGCATTTT
-,TRBJ1-5,-,TRBV6-5,CASSYRSNQPQHF,TGTGCCAGCAGTTACAGGAGCAATCAGCCCCAGCATTTT
TRBD1,TRBJ1-5,-,TRBV6-5,CASSPEGANQPQHF,TGTGCCAGCAGTCCCGAGGGGGCCAATCAGCCCCAGCATTTT
-,TRBJ2-1,-,TRBV11-2,CASSLNARTPQFF,TGTGCCAGCAGCCTAAACGCCCGGACTCCTCAGTTCTTC